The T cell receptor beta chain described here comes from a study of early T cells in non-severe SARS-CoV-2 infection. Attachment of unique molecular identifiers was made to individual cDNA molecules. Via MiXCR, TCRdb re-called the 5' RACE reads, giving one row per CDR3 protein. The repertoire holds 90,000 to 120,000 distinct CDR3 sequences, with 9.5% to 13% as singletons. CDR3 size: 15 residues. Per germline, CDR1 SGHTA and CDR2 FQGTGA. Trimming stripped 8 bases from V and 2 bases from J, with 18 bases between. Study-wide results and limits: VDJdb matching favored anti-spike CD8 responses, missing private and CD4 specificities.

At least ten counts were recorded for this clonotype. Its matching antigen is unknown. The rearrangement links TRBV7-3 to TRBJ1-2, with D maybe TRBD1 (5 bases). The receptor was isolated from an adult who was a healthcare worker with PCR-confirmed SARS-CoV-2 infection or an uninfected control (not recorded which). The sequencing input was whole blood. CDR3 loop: CASSPGRGENYGYTF. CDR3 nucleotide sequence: TGTGCCAGCTCCCCCGGCCGGGGGGAGAACTATGGCTACACCTTC.